This T cell receptor (beta chain) was sequenced for a study of blood T cell repertoires in COVID-19. Study summary: Acute and convalescent COVID-19 samples came from the United States, Italy and Spain. The analysed material was cDNA or gDNA that came from T cells, B-cell-depleted T cells, or PBMCs.

This clone occurred a few times. Per the original methods: Amplified reference gene primers provided the basis for estimating nucleated cell counts. This table comes from immunoSEQ multiplex PCR, and its TCRdb copy is limited to in-frame clones, with some not included. Clone size and V and J calls were adopted from that table, with D and trimming inferred from the DNA. This sample has roughly 190,000 clones, with 80% found just once. This CDR3 has 13 residues. Germline lookup yields CDR1 SNHLY and CDR2 FYNNEI. V was clipped by 1 base and J by 5 bases, with 6 bases between them. The J gene is TRBJ1-5, the V gene TRBV2; D is undetermined. Sequencing input: peripheral blood. The TCR originated in a man aged 55 to 70 with acute or convalescent COVID-19. In DNA, the CDR3 is TGTGCCAGCAGTGAAGGCAGATATCAGCCCCAGCATTTT. It codes for CASSEGRYQPQHF.